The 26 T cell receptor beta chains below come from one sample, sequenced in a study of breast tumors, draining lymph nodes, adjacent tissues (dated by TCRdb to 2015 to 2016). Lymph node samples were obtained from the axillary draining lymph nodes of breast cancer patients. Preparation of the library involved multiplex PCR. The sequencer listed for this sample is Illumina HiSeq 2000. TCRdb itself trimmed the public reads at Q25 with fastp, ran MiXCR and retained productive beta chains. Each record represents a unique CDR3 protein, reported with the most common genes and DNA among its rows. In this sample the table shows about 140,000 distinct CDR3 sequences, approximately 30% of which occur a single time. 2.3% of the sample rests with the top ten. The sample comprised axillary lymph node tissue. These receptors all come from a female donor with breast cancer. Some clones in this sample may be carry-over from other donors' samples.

CDR3 nucleotide sequence: TGTGCCAGCAGCAACCGGACAGGGGGTCGCAGTGAAAAACTGTTTTTT. Protein product: CASSNRTGGRSEKLFF. This chain links TRBV12-3 or TRBV12-4 with TRBJ1-4, with 10 bases that match TRBD1. J lost 7 bases, V lost 6 bases, and 11 bases had no gene match. The CDR3 covers 16 residues.

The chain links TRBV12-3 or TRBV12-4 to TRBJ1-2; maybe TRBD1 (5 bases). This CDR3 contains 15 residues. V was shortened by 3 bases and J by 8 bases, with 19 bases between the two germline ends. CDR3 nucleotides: TGTGCCAGCAGTTTGTTTGCCCCAGGGAGGAACGGCTACACCTTC. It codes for CASSLFAPGRNGYTF.

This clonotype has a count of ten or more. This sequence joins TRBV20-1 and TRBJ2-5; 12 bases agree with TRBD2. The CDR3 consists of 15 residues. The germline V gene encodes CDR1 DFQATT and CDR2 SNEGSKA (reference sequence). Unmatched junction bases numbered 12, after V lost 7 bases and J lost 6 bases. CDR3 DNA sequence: TGCAGTGTCCCTACTAGCGGGGGGCTTGGAAAGACCCAGTACTTC. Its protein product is CSVPTSGGLGKTQYF.

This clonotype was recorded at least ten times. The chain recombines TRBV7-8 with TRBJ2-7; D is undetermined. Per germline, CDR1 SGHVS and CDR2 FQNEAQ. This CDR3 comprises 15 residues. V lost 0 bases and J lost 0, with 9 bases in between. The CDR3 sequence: CASSLASRSSYEQYV. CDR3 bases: TGTGCCAGCAGCTTAGCTTCCCGGAGCTCCTACGAGCAGTACGTC.

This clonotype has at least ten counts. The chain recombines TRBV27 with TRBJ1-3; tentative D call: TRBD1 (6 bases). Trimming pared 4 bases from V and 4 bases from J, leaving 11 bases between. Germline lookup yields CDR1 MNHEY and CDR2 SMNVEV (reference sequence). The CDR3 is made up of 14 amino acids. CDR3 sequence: CASSSPGEGNTIYF. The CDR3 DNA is TGTGCCAGCAGTTCCCCAGGGGAAGGAAACACCATATATTTT.

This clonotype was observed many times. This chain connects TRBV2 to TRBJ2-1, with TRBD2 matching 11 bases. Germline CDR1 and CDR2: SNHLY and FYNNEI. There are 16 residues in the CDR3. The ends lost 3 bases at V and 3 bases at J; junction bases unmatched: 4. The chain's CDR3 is CASSEWTSGYYNEQFF. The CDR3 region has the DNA TGTGCCAGCAGTGAGTGGACTAGCGGGTACTACAATGAGCAGTTCTTC.

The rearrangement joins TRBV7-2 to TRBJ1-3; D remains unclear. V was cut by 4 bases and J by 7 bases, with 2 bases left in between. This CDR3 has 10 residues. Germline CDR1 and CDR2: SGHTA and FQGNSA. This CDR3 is CASSYNTIYF. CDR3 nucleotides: TGTGCCAGCAGCTACAACACCATATATTTT.

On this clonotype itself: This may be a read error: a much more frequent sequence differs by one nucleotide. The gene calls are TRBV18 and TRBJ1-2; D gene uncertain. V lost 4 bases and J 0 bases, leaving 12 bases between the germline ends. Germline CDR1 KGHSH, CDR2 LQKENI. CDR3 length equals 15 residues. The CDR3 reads CASSRSGTSNYGYTF. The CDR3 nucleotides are TGTGCCAGCTCACGTTCAGGAACCTCTAACTATGGCTACACCTTC.

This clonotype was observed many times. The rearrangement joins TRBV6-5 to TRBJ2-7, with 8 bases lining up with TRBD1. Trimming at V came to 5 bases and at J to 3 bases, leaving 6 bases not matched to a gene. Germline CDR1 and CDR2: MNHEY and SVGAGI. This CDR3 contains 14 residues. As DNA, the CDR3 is TGTGCCAGCAGTACCCGGGACAGGAGCTACGAGCAGTACGTC. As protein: CASSTRDRSYEQYV.

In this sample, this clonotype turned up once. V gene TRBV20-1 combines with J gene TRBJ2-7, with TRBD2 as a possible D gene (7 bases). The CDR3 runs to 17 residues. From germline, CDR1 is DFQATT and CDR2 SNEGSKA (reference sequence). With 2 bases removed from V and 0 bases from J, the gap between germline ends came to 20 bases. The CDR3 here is CSARRGGSDRSSYEQYF. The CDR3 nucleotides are TGCAGTGCTAGAAGGGGGGGTTCCGACAGGAGCTCCTACGAGCAGTACTTC.

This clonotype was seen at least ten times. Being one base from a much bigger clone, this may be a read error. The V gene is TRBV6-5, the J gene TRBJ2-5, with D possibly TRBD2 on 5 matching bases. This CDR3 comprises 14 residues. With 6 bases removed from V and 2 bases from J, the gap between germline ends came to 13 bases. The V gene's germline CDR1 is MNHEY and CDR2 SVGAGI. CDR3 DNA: TGTGCCAGCAGGCGAGGGCGGGCACAAGAGACCCAGTACTTC. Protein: CASRRGRAQETQYF.

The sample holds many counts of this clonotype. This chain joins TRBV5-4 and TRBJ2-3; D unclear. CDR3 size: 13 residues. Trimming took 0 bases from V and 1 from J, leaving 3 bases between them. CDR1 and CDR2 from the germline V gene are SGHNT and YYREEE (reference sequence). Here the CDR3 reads CASSLGRTDTQYF. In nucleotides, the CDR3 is TGTGCCAGCAGCTTGGGGCGCACAGATACGCAGTATTTT. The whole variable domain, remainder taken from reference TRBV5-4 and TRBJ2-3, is ETGVTQSPTHLIKTRGQQVTLRCSSQSGHNTVSWYQQALGQGPQFIFQYYREEENGRGNFPPRFSGLQFPNYSSELNVNALELDDSALYLCASSLGRTDTQYFGPGTRLTVL.

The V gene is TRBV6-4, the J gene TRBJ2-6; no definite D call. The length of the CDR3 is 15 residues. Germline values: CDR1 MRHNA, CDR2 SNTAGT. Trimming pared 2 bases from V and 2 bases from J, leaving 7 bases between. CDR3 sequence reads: CASSDTDPGANVLTF. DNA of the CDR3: TGTGCCAGCAGTGACACCGACCCTGGGGCCAACGTCCTGACTTTC.

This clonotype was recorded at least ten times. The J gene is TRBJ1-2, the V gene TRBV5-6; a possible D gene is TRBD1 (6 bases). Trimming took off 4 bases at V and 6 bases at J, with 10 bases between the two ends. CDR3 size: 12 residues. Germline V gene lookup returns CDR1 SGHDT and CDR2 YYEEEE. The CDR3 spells CASSNRTDGYTF. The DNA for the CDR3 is TGTGCCAGCAGCAACAGGACAGATGGCTACACCTTC. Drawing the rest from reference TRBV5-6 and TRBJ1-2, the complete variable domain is DAGVTQSPTHLIKTRGQQVTLRCSPKSGHDTVSWYQQALGQGPQFIFQYYEEEERQRGNFPDRFSGHQFPNYSSELNVNALLLGDSALYLCASSNRTDGYTFGSGTRLTVV.

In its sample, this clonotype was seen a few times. The CDR3 loop reads CASSLDRGRNSPLHF. DNA of the CDR3: TGTGCCAGCAGCTTAGACAGGGGAAGGAATTCACCCCTCCACTTT. J is TRBJ1-6 and V is TRBV7-2; 7 nucleotides match TRBD1. The junction had 4 bases not matched to a gene; V was cut back by 1 base and J by 7 bases. The germline V gene has CDR1 SGHTA and CDR2 FQGNSA. CDR3 length: 15 residues.

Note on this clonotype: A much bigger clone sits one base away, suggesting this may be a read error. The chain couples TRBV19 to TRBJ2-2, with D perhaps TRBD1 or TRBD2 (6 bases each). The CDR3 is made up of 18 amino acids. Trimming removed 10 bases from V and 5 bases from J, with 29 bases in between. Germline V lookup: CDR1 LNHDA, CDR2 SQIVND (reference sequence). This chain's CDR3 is CAIDPSTLEGGLTGELFF. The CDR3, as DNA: TGTGCCATCGATCCTTCTACCCTGGAGGGGGGCCTTACCGGGGAGCTGTTTTTT.

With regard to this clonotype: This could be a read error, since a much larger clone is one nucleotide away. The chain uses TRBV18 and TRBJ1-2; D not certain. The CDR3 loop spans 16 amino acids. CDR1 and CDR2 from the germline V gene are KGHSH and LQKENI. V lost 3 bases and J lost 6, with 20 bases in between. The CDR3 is CASSPLVGPLSDGYTF. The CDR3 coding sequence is TGTGCCAGCTCACCTTTGGTAGGGCCTCTCTCGGATGGCTACACCTTC. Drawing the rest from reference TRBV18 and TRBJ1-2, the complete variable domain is NAGVMQNPRHLVRRRGQEARLRCSPMKGHSHVYWYRQLPEEGLKFMVYLQKENIIDESGMPKERFSAEFPKEGPSILRIQQVVRGDSAAYFCASSPLVGPLSDGYTFGSGTRLTVV.

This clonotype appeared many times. The CDR3 spells CASSYGGSALQSETQYF. The DNA of the CDR3 is TGTGCCAGCAGTTACGGCGGCAGCGCCCTCCAGTCAGAGACCCAGTACTTC. The chain employs TRBV6-5 and TRBJ2-5; D remains unclear. This CDR3 comprises 17 residues. The germline V gene encodes CDR1 MNHEY and CDR2 SVGAGI. Between the trimmed V and J ends, which lost 2 bases and 4 bases, there was a span of 20 bases.

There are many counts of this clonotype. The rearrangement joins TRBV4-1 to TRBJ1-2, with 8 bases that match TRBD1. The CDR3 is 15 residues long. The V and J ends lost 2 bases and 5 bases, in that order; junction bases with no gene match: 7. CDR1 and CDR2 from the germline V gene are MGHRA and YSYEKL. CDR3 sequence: CASSQLTGGGYGYTF. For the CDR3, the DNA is TGCGCCAGCAGCCAACTCACAGGGGGTGGATATGGCTACACCTTC.

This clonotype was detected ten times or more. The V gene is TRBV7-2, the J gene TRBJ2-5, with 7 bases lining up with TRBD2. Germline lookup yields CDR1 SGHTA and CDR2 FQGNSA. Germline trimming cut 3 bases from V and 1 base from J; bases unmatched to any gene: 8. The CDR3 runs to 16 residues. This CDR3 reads CASSFEPPGGQETQYF. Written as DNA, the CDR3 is TGTGCCAGCAGCTTCGAACCCCCGGGAGGCCAAGAGACCCAGTACTTC.

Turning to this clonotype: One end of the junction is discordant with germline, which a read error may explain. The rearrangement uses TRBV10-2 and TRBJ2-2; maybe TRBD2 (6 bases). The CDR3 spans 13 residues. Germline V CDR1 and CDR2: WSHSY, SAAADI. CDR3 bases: TGCGCCAGCAGTGAGATATTAGGCGGGGAGCTGCCTTTT. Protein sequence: CASSEILGGELPF.

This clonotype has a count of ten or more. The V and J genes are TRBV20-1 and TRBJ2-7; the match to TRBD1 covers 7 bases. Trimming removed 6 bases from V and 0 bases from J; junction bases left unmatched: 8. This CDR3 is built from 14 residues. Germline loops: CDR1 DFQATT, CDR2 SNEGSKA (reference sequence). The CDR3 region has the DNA TGCAGTGCCCAGGGACAGCTCCTCTCCTACGAGCAGTACTTC. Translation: CSAQGQLLSYEQYF.

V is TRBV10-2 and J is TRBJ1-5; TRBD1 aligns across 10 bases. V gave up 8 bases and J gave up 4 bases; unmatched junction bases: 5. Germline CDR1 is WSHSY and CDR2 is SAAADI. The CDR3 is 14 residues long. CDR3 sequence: CASVGQGENQPQHF. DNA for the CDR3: TGCGCCAGCGTTGGACAGGGGGAAAATCAGCCCCAGCATTTT.

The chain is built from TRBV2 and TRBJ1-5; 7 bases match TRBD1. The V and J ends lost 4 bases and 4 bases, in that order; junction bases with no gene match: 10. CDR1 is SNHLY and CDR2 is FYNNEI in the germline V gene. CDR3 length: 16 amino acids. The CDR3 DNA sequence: TGTGCCAGCAGTGGGACAGGAGTAGGGCCTAATCAGCCCCAGCATTTT. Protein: CASSGTGVGPNQPQHF.

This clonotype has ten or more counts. CDR3 sequence: CASSLWRGPHNEQFF. DNA for the CDR3: TGTGCCAGCAGTTTGTGGCGGGGGCCACACAATGAGCAGTTCTTC. V gene TRBV28 combines with J gene TRBJ2-1; a possible D gene is TRBD2 (7 bases). The length of the CDR3 is 15 residues. Germline V lookup: CDR1 MDHEN, CDR2 SYDVKM. The V end lost 3 bases, the J end lost 5 bases, and 14 bases lay between the germline ends.

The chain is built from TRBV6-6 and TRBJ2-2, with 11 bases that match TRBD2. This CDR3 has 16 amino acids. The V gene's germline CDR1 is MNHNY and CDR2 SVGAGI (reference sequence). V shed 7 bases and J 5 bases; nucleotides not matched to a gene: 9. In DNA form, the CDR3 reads TGTGCCAGCACCATAGCGGGGGGGCCGGGAACCGGGGAGCTGTTTTTT. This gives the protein CASTIAGGPGTGELFF.